Following are 27 T cell receptor beta chains from one sample sequenced in a study of cytomegalovirus exposure and HLA in healthy donors. In the PCR, 60 Vbeta and 13 Jbeta primers were used. Data came from immunoSEQ multiplex PCR; TCRdb stores just in-frame clones and leaves some out. The table lists around 130,000 clones, about four fifths of them singletons. The sequenced sample consisted of PBMCs. These receptors all come from a middle-aged woman in good health and CMV-seronegative.

The chain uses TRBV5-4 and TRBJ2-3; 10 bases fit TRBD1. Germline CDR1 and CDR2: SGHNT and YYREEE (reference sequence). V dropped 3 bases and J dropped 4; count of bases not matched to a gene: 5. The CDR3 totals 15 residues. CDR3 DNA: TGTGCCAGCAGCTCTCCCGGGACAGGGGCAGATACGCAGTATTTT. Translation: CASSSPGTGADTQYF. The full variable domain, rest sourced from reference TRBV5-4 and TRBJ2-3, is ETGVTQSPTHLIKTRGQQVTLRCSSQSGHNTVSWYQQALGQGPQFIFQYYREEENGRGNFPPRFSGLQFPNYSSELNVNALELDDSALYLCASSSPGTGADTQYFGPGTRLTVL.

The chain has TRBV4-2 and TRBJ2-3; TRBD2 aligns across 9 bases. Germline V gene data show CDR1 as LGHNA and CDR2 as YNFKEQ. The CDR3 is 16 residues long. J was trimmed by 1 base and V by 1 base; bases with no gene match: 3. CDR3 sequence: CASSQVLAGGTDTQYF. Here the CDR3 DNA reads TGTGCCAGCAGCCAAGTGTTAGCGGGAGGCACAGATACGCAGTATTTT.

The table lists this clone with a count of one. Additional DNA sequences in this sample encode the identical CDR3. V gene TRBV7-9 combines with J gene TRBJ1-3; 9 bases match TRBD1. Germline values: CDR1 SEHNR, CDR2 FQNEAQ (reference sequence). The V and J ends lost 5 bases and 3 bases, in that order; junction bases with no gene match: 5. CDR3 length: 15 amino acids. CDR3 in DNA: TGTGCCAGCAGCCCGGACAGGGGCTATGGAAACACCATATATTTT. This sequence encodes CASSPDRGYGNTIYF.

This clone appeared once. J is TRBJ2-1 and V is TRBV2; 7 bases align to TRBD1. J was trimmed by 5 bases and V by 6 bases; bases with no gene match: 4. Germline CDR1 is SNHLY and CDR2 is FYNNEI. The CDR3 totals 13 residues. This chain's CDR3 is CASRRTGDNEQFF. For the CDR3, the DNA is TGTGCCAGCAGACGAACAGGGGACAATGAGCAGTTCTTC.

This chain joins TRBV19 and TRBJ1-2, with D unresolved. CDR3 length: 14 amino acids. V was trimmed by 3 bases and J by 4 bases, leaving 12 bases between them. The germline V gene encodes CDR1 LNHDA and CDR2 SQIVND (reference sequence). The CDR3 here is CASSIWGAGYGYTF. CDR3 nucleotides: TGTGCCAGTAGTATTTGGGGAGCTGGCTATGGCTACACCTTC. Complete variable domain (other parts from reference TRBV19 and TRBJ1-2): DGGITQSPKYLFRKEGQNVTLSCEQNLNHDAMYWYRQDPGQGLRLIYYSQIVNDFQKGDIAEGYSVSREKKESFPLTVTSAQKNPTAFYLCASSIWGAGYGYTFGSGTRLTVV.

V and J are TRBV6-6 and TRBJ2-7, with 7 bases matching TRBD1. This CDR3 region has 15 residues. V was clipped by 0 bases and J by 2 bases; unmatched bases: 4. Germline CDR1 and CDR2: MNHNY and SVGAGI (reference sequence). The CDR3 protein is CASSYSHTGAYEQYF. The DNA of the CDR3 is TGTGCCAGCAGTTACTCGCACACAGGGGCCTACGAGCAGTACTTC.

V usage is TRBV11-2 and J usage is TRBJ2-3; 10 bases line up with TRBD2. V gave up 5 bases and J gave up 6 bases; unmatched junction bases: 5. CDR3 length: 14 amino acids. The V gene's germline CDR1 is SGHAT and CDR2 FQNNGV. The CDR3 is CASSKAGGKDTQYF. The CDR3 coding sequence is TGTGCCAGCAGCAAAGCGGGAGGGAAGGATACGCAGTATTTT.

The rearrangement joins TRBV6-6 to TRBJ2-7; TRBD2 is a possible D gene (6 bases). V lost 6 bases and J lost 6, with 15 bases in between. Per germline, CDR1 MNHNY and CDR2 SVGAGI (reference sequence). The length of the CDR3 is 13 residues. The DNA for the CDR3 is TGTGCCAGCAGGTCGGGACTCCGGGGCGAGCAGTACTTC. As protein: CASRSGLRGEQYF.

The V gene is TRBV5-4, the J gene TRBJ1-3; 7 nucleotides agree with TRBD1. This CDR3 contains 12 residues. Trimming took 4 bases from V and 16 from J; bases not matched to a gene: 11. Germline CDR1 reads SGHNT; CDR2 reads YYREEE (reference sequence). CDR3 sequence: CASSRGGGPTYF. In DNA, the CDR3 is TGTGCCAGCAGCCGCGGAGGGGGCCCTACCTATTTT.

In this sample, this clone turned up a few times. The V and J genes are TRBV7-9 and TRBJ1-4; D ambiguous. The CDR3 has 13 residues. CDR1 is SEHNR, CDR2 FQNEAQ, per germline (reference sequence). V lost 1 base and J 6 bases, leaving 6 bases between the germline ends. DNA of the CDR3: TGTGCCAGCAGCTTAGGGAGTCATGAAAAACTGTTTTTT. Its translation: CASSLGSHEKLFF.

The genes are TRBV2 and TRBJ2-7; 8 nucleotides line up with TRBD2. The junction had 9 bases not matched to a gene; V was cut back by 5 bases and J by 6 bases. This CDR3 has 14 amino acids. CDR1 and CDR2 from the germline V gene are SNHLY and FYNNEI. The CDR3 here is CASSRGGTMSEQYF. For the CDR3, the DNA is TGTGCCAGCAGTCGGGGGGGTACTATGAGCGAGCAGTACTTC.

This sequence joins TRBV28 and TRBJ1-6, with D unresolved. This CDR3 spans 15 amino acids. Germline V CDR1 and CDR2: MDHEN, SYDVKM. Trimming took 6 bases from V and 4 from J, leaving 13 bases between them. The CDR3 sequence: CASSTEEGYNSPLHF. CDR3 coding DNA: TGTGCCAGCAGCACGGAGGAGGGATATAATTCACCCCTCCACTTT.

V usage is TRBV29-1 and J usage is TRBJ2-7, with TRBD1 matching over 7 bases. The CDR3 is made up of 13 amino acids. V lost 4 bases and J lost 1; bases outside the gene matches: 4. CDR1 and CDR2 (germline): SQVTM, ANQGSEA. CDR3: CSVVNRGSYEQYF. CDR3 coding DNA: TGCAGCGTTGTAAACAGGGGATCCTACGAGCAGTACTTC.

V is TRBV7-9 and J is TRBJ1-1; TRBD1 matches 9 bases. The CDR3 totals 14 residues. Germline CDR1 SEHNR, CDR2 FQNEAQ (reference sequence). V gave up 5 bases and J gave up 5 bases; unmatched junction bases: 6. The DNA of the CDR3 is TGTGCCAGCAGCCAACAGGGGGCGCATACTGAAGCTTTCTTT. This encodes CASSQQGAHTEAFF.

The rearrangement joins TRBV4-1 to TRBJ1-3; D may be TRBD1 (6 bases). The CDR3 totals 16 residues. The ends were cut back, 0 bases at V and 1 base at J, with 10 bases in the middle. Per germline, CDR1 MGHRA and CDR2 YSYEKL. CDR3 amino acids: CASSQEGATSGNTIYF. The CDR3 DNA follows: TGCGCCAGCAGCCAAGAGGGGGCAACTTCTGGAAACACCATATATTTT.

The rearrangement uses TRBV14 and TRBJ1-6, with TRBD1 matching 7 bases. The CDR3 consists of 16 residues. Germline loops: CDR1 SGHDN, CDR2 FVKESK. Unmatched junction bases numbered 9, after V lost 4 bases and J lost 6 bases. The CDR3 DNA reads TGTGCCAGCAGCCTGATGACAGGGTCCGGTAATTCACCCCTCCACTTT. Its protein is CASSLMTGSGNSPLHF.

With respect to this clone: Likely a read error: the CDR3 ends without its conserved phenylalanine or tryptophan. The DNA is omitted, as the CDR3 cannot be located on it reliably, and the CDR3 follows TCRdb's listing. This chain connects TRBV21-1 to TRBJ1-6; the table's D call, TRBD1, has no DNA check behind it. TRBV21-1 is an annotated pseudogene. The CDR3 adds up to 11 amino acids, both ends counted. The CDR3: CASSPLRDIQL.

The CDR3 sequence: CASSRSTGGVLYF. CDR3 nucleotide sequence: TGTGCCAGCAGCCGCTCTACAGGGGGCGTTTTGTACTTC. This chain joins TRBV11-2 and TRBJ2-5, with 9 bases fitting TRBD1. The CDR3 consists of 13 residues. Per germline, CDR1 SGHAT and CDR2 FQNNGV. V was clipped by 5 bases and J by 13 bases; unmatched bases: 11. Supplemented by reference TRBV11-2 and TRBJ2-5, the full variable domain reads EAGVAQSPRYKIIEKRQSVAFWCNPISGHATLYWYQQILGQGPKLLIQFQNNGVVDDSQLPKDRFSAERLKGVDSTLKIQPAKLEDSAVYLCASSRSTGGVLYFGPGTRLLVL.

The chain has TRBV7-9 and TRBJ2-2; D unresolved. Germline values: CDR1 SEHNR, CDR2 FQNEAQ (reference sequence). The CDR3 is made up of 14 amino acids. V lost 0 bases, J lost 3 bases, and 5 bases lay in between. The CDR3 bases are TGTGCCAGCAGCTTAGCAGGAGACACCGGGGAGCTGTTTTTT. Amino acids: CASSLAGDTGELFF.

The chain links TRBV2 to TRBJ2-5, with D tentatively TRBD1 (6 bases). The V and J ends lost 6 bases and 5 bases respectively, with 13 bases between them. CDR3 length: 13 residues. CDR1 SNHLY and CDR2 FYNNEI come from the germline V gene. This CDR3 reads CASRADRFETQYF. The CDR3, as DNA: TGTGCCAGCAGAGCCGACAGGTTTGAGACCCAGTACTTC.

The V gene is TRBV4-1, the J gene TRBJ2-1, with D possibly matching TRBD2 (5 bases). The germline CDR1 and CDR2 sequences are MGHRA and YSYEKL. Trimming cost V 4 bases and J 5 bases, with 15 bases left between them. The CDR3 runs 15 residues. Here the CDR3 reads CASSPLTYGDNEQFF. The CDR3 DNA is TGCGCCAGCAGCCCCCTAACTTACGGGGACAATGAGCAGTTCTTC.

The chain recombines TRBV19 with TRBJ2-1, with TRBD2 matching 12 bases. V was clipped by 3 bases and J by 7 bases; unmatched bases: 4. Germline loops: CDR1 LNHDA, CDR2 SQIVND (reference sequence). CDR3 length: 15 amino acids. As DNA, the CDR3 is TGTGCCAGTAGTATCGGCCTAGCGGGAGGGAATGAGCAGTTCTTC. Amino acids: CASSIGLAGGNEQFF.

This chain connects TRBV27 to TRBJ1-6, with unresolved D. CDR3 length equals 15 residues. The ends were cut back, 6 bases at V and 0 bases at J, with 9 bases in the middle. CDR1 MNHEY and CDR2 SMNVEV come from the germline V gene (reference sequence). The CDR3 is CASRRGSSYNSPLHF. CDR3 in DNA: TGTGCCAGCAGGCGCGGGAGCTCCTATAATTCACCCCTCCACTTT.

This chain connects TRBV5-4 to TRBJ2-1; 7 nucleotides agree with TRBD2. Germline assignment: CDR1 SGHNT and CDR2 YYREEE (reference sequence). Losses at the gene ends were 6 bases for V and 7 bases for J; bases not matched to a gene: 13. The CDR3 sequence is 15 residues long. This chain's CDR3 is CASTMGGRGENEQFF. In DNA, the CDR3 is TGTGCCAGCACCATGGGGGGGAGGGGTGAAAATGAGCAGTTCTTC.

The chain joins TRBV7-3 to TRBJ2-1; a possible D gene is TRBD1 (6 bases). The CDR3 has 13 residues. V lost 2 bases, J lost 9 bases, and 11 bases lay in between. Germline loops: CDR1 SGHTA, CDR2 FQGTGA. The CDR3 loop reads CASSLGTTSEQFF. The DNA of the CDR3 is TGTGCCAGCAGCTTAGGGACAACGTCTGAGCAGTTCTTC. The full variable domain, rest sourced from reference TRBV7-3 and TRBJ2-1, is GAGVSQTPSNKVTEKGKYVELRCDPISGHTALYWYRQSLGQGPEFLIYFQGTGAADDSGLPNDRFFAVRPEGSVSTLKIQRTERGDSAVYLCASSLGTTSEQFFGPGTRLTVL.

The gene calls are TRBV4-1 and TRBJ2-7; the D gene is possibly TRBD1 (6 bases). Germline V gene data show CDR1 as MGHRA and CDR2 as YSYEKL. The ends were cut back, 3 bases at V and 3 bases at J, with 18 bases in the middle. The CDR3 spans 16 residues. In DNA, the CDR3 is TGCGCCAGCAGCCATGGCATTTCAGGGGACCTCTACGAGCAGTACTTC. Protein product: CASSHGISGDLYEQYF.

The chain joins TRBV7-9 to TRBJ2-7, with unresolved D. The CDR3 spans 13 residues. Trimming stripped 5 bases from V and 3 bases from J, with 11 bases between. Germline CDR1 is SEHNR and CDR2 is FQNEAQ (reference sequence). The CDR3 sequence: CASSPGADYEQYF. The CDR3 DNA is TGTGCCAGCAGCCCCGGAGCCGACTACGAGCAGTACTTC.